This T cell receptor beta chain was documented in a study of shared clonotypes between healthy human individuals. Study background: Every donor yielded three CD4 naive, three CD4 memory, two CD8 naive and one CD8 memory plate.

After removal of 6 bases from V and 0 bases from J, the junction contained 9 bases not matched to a gene. Germline CDR1 reads SEHNR; CDR2 reads FQNEAQ (reference sequence). The CDR3 is 17 residues long. Measured with immunoSEQ multiplex PCR; TCRdb has only the in-frame clones, and not every one. Of around 2.5 million clones in the sample, 93% are singletons; the top ten hold approximately 0.36%. Those who donated, Caucasian adults without exception, all lived in Nashville, Tennessee. General study results and limits: Researchers sampled only blood; tissue repertoires likely differ. When naive CD4 clonotypes were compared across several donors, around 5% were shared.

On this clone: Its matching antigen is unknown.

What was sequenced was naive CD4+ T cells from PBMCs. Subset noted: CD45RA+ positively selected. The receptor's source is a man aged 18 to 30 in good health. Some clones in this sample may be carry-over from other donors' samples. The V and J genes are TRBV7-9 and TRBJ2-4, with 9 nucleotides matching TRBD1. CDR3 sequence (DNA): TGTGCCAGCAGACCGAGACAGGGGGTGGGAGCCAAAAACATTCAGTACTTC. Translating it yields CASRPRQGVGAKNIQYF.